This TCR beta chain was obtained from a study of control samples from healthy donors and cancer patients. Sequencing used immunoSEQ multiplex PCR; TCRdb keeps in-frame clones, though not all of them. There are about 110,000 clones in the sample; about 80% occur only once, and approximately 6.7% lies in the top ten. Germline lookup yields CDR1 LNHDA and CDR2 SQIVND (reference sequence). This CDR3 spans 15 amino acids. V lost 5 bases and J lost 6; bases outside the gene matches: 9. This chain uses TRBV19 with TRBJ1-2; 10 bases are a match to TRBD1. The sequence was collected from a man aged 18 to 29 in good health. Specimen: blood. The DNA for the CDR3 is TGTGCCAGTAGTTTCATGACAGGGGGCGTTGATGGCTACACCTTC. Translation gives CASSFMTGGVDGYTF.